What follows describes a single TCR beta chain. Its recognized antigen is unknown. Per-base quality was not reported, and no clone a single base away is much larger than it. The data originate from a study of control samples from healthy donors and cancer patients (dated by TCRdb to about 2020). CDR1 and CDR2, looked up from the germline V gene (reference sequence), are MNHEY and SMNVEV. Unmatched junction bases come to 7, with V trimmed by 0 bases and J by 4 bases. Its CDR3 holds 17 amino acids, cysteine through phenylalanine. Left in the record is the CDR3 DNA by itself, 51 bases read in frame from the first base. The library was produced with the immunoSEQ multiplex PCR assay. The source is immuneACCESS, and TCRdb retained only in-frame sequences with V and J called. Part of the clones is not carried over; for the studies checked, unresolved V genes explain less than half of this, and the remainder is unexplained. The sample table contains some 99,000 clones; only one count was recorded for 90% of them. The ten largest clones take up 4.4% of the sample.

Sequencing input: blood. This chain is built from TRBV27 and TRBJ2-2; TRBD1 agrees with 8 junctional bases. The receptor was isolated from a human donor in good health. The donor label of this sample is uncertain. The nucleotide sequence reads TGTGCCAGCAGTTTATCGAGAGGGACAGGTCTCACCGGGGAGCTGTTTTTT. Translation gives CASSLSRGTGLTGELFF.